This T cell receptor (beta chain) was recorded in a study of CD8+ T cells in alopecia areata. This sample's treatment: oral pan-JAK inhibitor, 5-10 mg twice daily. V was pared by 5 bases and J by 7 bases, with 14 bases between. CDR1 and CDR2 from the germline V gene are SQVTM and ANQGSEA. The CDR3 has 12 residues. Isolated RNA was reverse transcribed into cDNA used as the sequencing template. The assay was immunoSEQ multiplex PCR, and TCRdb's table has in-frame clones only and misses some. The table shows roughly 73,000 clones, with roughly 30% occurring only once. Findings and caveats of the study: Scalp sequencing captures resident alphabeta T cells of normal skin too.

In the case of this clone: Its antigen is not known.

This TCR was sampled from a human donor with alopecia areata. The source material was CD8+ T cells sorted from blood, sampled at week 4, from a patient treated with tofacitinib. The chain recombines TRBV29-1 with TRBJ1-2; no clear D. DNA of the CDR3: TGCAGCGTTTCTGGGGATTATGGTGGCTACACCTTC. Protein sequence: CSVSGDYGGYTF.